Sequencing of this T cell receptor beta chain was carried out in a study of shared clonotypes between healthy human individuals. Only a few counts were recorded for this clone. Antigen specificity is unknown. The assay was immunoSEQ multiplex PCR, and TCRdb's table has in-frame clones only and misses some. Among roughly 2,500,000 clones listed, 90% to 95% were seen once. The study's findings and limits: Across a handful of donors, naive CD4 shared 5% to 6%, naive CD8 more than 3%, memory CD4 about 2.5%, memory CD8 roughly 0.37%.

This CDR3 comprises 14 residues. CDR1 is MGHRA and CDR2 is YSYEKL in the germline V gene. V shed 3 bases, J shed 7 bases, and the junction held 5 bases outside the gene matches. The gene calls are TRBV4-1 and TRBJ1-5; 8 bases map to TRBD1. The sequencing sample was made of naive CD4+ T cells from PBMCs. The subset: CD45RA+ positively selected. This TCR derives from a man younger than 30 in good health. Some clones in this sample may be carry-over from other donors' samples. This chain's CDR3 is CASSQPGQAQPQHF. The CDR3 region has the DNA TGCGCCAGCAGCCAGCCGGGACAGGCGCAGCCCCAGCATTTT.